This T cell receptor beta chain originates from a study of tumor and adjacent non-tumor tissue in lung cancer. Study findings and constraints: Significantly higher TCR diversity was found in tumor than normal lung. Tumor TCR diversity, when higher, was linked to shorter survival. In normal lung, the top 100 clones were significantly more dominant than in tumor.

CDR1 SGHAT and CDR2 FQDESV come from the germline V gene (reference sequence). The CDR3 spans 16 residues. Three rounds of nested PCR, following a modified ARM-PCR protocol, produced the TCRbeta library. From the multiplex PCR reads, TCRdb called clonotypes with MiXCR, one entry per CDR3 protein. The sample records some 71,000 distinct CDR3 sequences, 55% to 80% being singletons. For this clonotype: Its antigen remains unidentified. An end of the junction differs from the germline gene, which may be a read error.

This sample's RNA came from whole unsorted tissue. Sequenced sample: lung tumor tissue. The chain employs TRBV11-1 and TRBJ2-2, with TRBD1 identical over 8 bases. The TCR originated in a middle-aged woman with non-small cell lung cancer. This chain's CDR3 is CASSSSWTGNAGELFF. Written as DNA, the CDR3 is TGTGCCAGCAGCTCCTCCTGGACAGGGAACGCCGGGGAGCTGTTTTTT.